This TCR beta chain originates from a study of cytomegalovirus exposure and HLA in healthy donors (dated by TCRdb to about 2017). Context from the whole study: According to an earlier analysis of around 600 of the donors, some 180 million T cells yielded 117 million unique TCR beta sequences and 250 to 350 Gb of sequence data. Across under 500 genotyped donors of the cohort, an average of approximately 220,000 unique TCR beta nucleotide sequences per donor were sequenced, and approximately 19% of those sequences were non-productive. The number of donors typed differed by locus, with roughly 629-640 for A, B, C, DRB1 and DQB1, about 500 for DQA1, about 610 for DPA1, and approximately 470 for DPB1. The study used immunosequencing to profile the T cell repertoires of about 670 subjects and linked those repertoires to cytomegalovirus serostatus. Class I and class II HLA loci were covered by the typing at four-digit resolution. Along with the approximately 650-subject first cohort, a separate validation cohort of over a hundred different subjects was used. The study was designed to test whether signatures of past pathogen exposure could be identified by cataloging public T cell receptors. About five DR-DQ haplotypes were treated as single units for association and clustering because of strong linkage in the cohort. Roughly 300 gigabases of sequencing data and roughly 90 million unique TCR sequences were included in an early release covering over 600 HLA-typed donors. In a later analysis, previously published TCR beta repertoires from 550 to 700 donors were re-analyzed and high-resolution HLA genotyping was added so that TCR occurrence patterns could be studied. The study combined high-throughput TCR immunosequencing, statistical association of individual TCRs with disease status, and machine learning to predict cytomegalovirus infection status. An earlier analysis of about 600 of the donors used high-throughput TCR beta sequencing to judge whether each TCR beta V gene segment behaved as functional or pseudogenic. Of the roughly 410 genotyped donors, 80% to 90% were placed in the genetic ancestry cluster associated with self-reported Caucasian donors. The later analysis used no new phenotypic data to find candidate immune exposures, relying instead on TCR beta sequences and their occurrence across donors. Donor age, sex, ethnicity and CMV serostatus were compiled alongside the repertoire data. All discovery cohort repertoires had been generated using a single sequencing platform. Genome-wide SNP genotypes for about 55% of the roughly 670 donors were used in a later genetic analysis, which treated that subset as a discovery cohort.

The library was produced with the immunoSEQ multiplex PCR assay. For the multiplex PCR, a mixture combining 60 forward primers for TCR Vbeta segments and 13 reverse primers for TCR Jbeta segments was used. The CDR3 region of rearranged TCR beta genes was amplified from genomic DNA by a multiplex PCR assay. On the Illumina HiSeq System, the amplified TCR beta libraries were sequenced as 87-base-pair reads. In the authors' own workflow: A later analysis tallied some 79 million unique TCR beta chains across the 700 or so repertoires, and about 10 million of those chains were shared by two or more donors. Raw reads were error-corrected and collapsed into unique sequences with a nearest-neighbor algorithm that merged closely related sequences to remove PCR and sequencing errors. V, D and J gene segments were assigned by aligning CDR3 sequences to IMGT reference sequences. Each retained sequence needed at least a six-nucleotide match to both a V gene segment and a J gene segment. A rearrangement counted as productive if the CDR3 had no stop codons and remained in frame with V and J, and every other rearrangement counted as non-productive. CDR3 was defined according to IMGT convention as the region running from the second conserved V-encoded cysteine to the conserved J-encoded phenylalanine. In an earlier analysis of around 600 of the donors, sequences lacking an unambiguous match to a single V gene segment were excluded. In an earlier analysis of 500 to 750 of the donors, V segments were called functional above 56.7% productive rearrangements and were called segregating when the between-donor standard deviation exceeded 5%. A statistical classification framework was developed to diagnose cytomegalovirus status using the catalog of TCR beta chain sequences. In a later analysis, V and J genes were assigned by comparing TCR nucleotide sequences against IMGT/GENE-DB human TR gene sequences. A later analysis assigned CDR3 sequences and most-parsimonious VDJ recombination scenarios with the TCRdist pipeline. A later analysis defined each TCR beta chain by its CDR3 amino acid sequence plus V-gene family, and excluded reads lacking a unique V-gene family. To address suspected cross-contamination and a sequencing artifact, a later analysis removed around 600 highly shared, low-generation-probability nucleotide sequences. In a later analysis, a clonal expansion index was calculated for each public chain from normalized within-repertoire ranks of inferred template counts. In a later analysis, generation probabilities were computed with a VDJ recombination model fitted to out-of-frame rearrangements, and the resulting probabilities were checked against IGoR. Hypergeometric tests were used in a later analysis to score TCR-TCR, TCR-HLA and TCR-CMV co-occurrence, with a repertoire-size bias correction applied to the TCR pairs. To estimate false discovery rates, a later analysis permuted the HLA or CMV assignments 20 times. In a later analysis, co-occurring TCRs were grouped with DBSCAN, and TCRdist sequence similarity was added when clustering was performed within HLA-allele-positive subsets. Repertoires with fewer than 30,000 or more than 120,000 public chains were left out of co-occurrence clustering, as were about 5 repertoires with anomalous nucleotide sharing. TCRdb retrieved this table from immuneACCESS and kept in-frame rearrangements only. Not all clones are present; in checked studies, unresolved V genes account for under half, and no reason is known for the remainder. Clone size and the V and J calls come from that table; the DNA yielded D and trimming. The sample table holds about 120,000 clones, of which 80% were seen once. In total, the top ten clones hold approximately 1.3% of the sample.

The CDR3 sequence holds 21 residues, the cysteine and phenylalanine included. Just CDR3 DNA is preserved here, 63 bases in frame from base 1. As encoded in the germline V gene, CDR1 is SGHTA while CDR2 is FQGTGA. For this chain, trimming is 5 bases at the V end and 0 bases at the J end, and the number of junction bases without a gene match is 16. The paper as a whole reports these results and caveats: According to a later analysis, parvovirus B19, influenza, CMV and Epstein-Barr virus appeared linked to several top co-occurrence clusters. In a later genetic analysis, a missense DCLRE1C variant was associated with V-gene and J-gene trimming of TCR beta chains, and the association was replicated in an independent cohort. A later analysis found that most CMV-associated TCR beta chains appeared HLA-restricted, with HLA associations seemingly driven largely by CMV exposure. A cluster of highly shared sequence variants was judged likely to be a technical artifact of the sequencing pipeline. Over 15 rarely observed V segments, including chromosome 9 orphons, were excluded from the earlier analysis of 550 to 700 of the donors because counts were too low. In a later analysis, HLA-associated TCR beta chains showed more clonal expansion and lower generation probabilities than non-associated chains that were equally common. In this cohort, only TCR beta chains were sequenced, and detectable features were limited by the absence of alpha or paired-chain data. When HLA alleles, especially DR and DQ, strongly co-occurred, attributing TCR associations to individual alleles was difficult. A later analysis associated approximately 17,000 TCR beta sequences with specific HLA alleles at a false discovery rate of 0.05. The study gave a list of some 150 TCR beta chains associated with cytomegalovirus. The classifier was reported to diagnose cytomegalovirus status with high specificity and sensitivity in both the original cohort and the validation cohort. A few of the identified cytomegalovirus-associated TCR beta chains were confirmed in vitro to be specific for cytomegalovirus antigens. Because HLA typing was unavailable for some donors at each locus, only the typed subset was used in association tests. A further reported finding was that TCR beta sequences accurately predicted the HLA-A and HLA-B alleles for most subjects in the first cohort. Correlated functional status among segregating V segments might reflect linkage disequilibrium, but an unknown experimental factor could not be ruled out. CMV serostatus was the only immune exposure information available for the cohort. Presence/absence analyses assumed roughly uniform sequencing depth across donors, an assumption that may not hold. Most TCR sequences were seen in very few donors, while some public TCRs were found in many individuals. Compared with the 666-donor mean, donors in an Asian-associated ancestry cluster had fewer N-insertions in productive TCRs, according to a later genetic analysis. The authors suggested that the approach could potentially be generalized to other disease states and immunological phenotypes. Because the 87-base-pair reads could not distinguish some IMGT-functional V segments, including TRBV6-2 and TRBV6-3, those segments were excluded. In a later analysis, TCR association rates were found to vary across HLA loci, with the most associated TCRs seen for DRB1 alleles and the fewest for HLA-C alleles. Broadly in line with IMGT annotations, most TCR beta V segments showed up in productive rearrangements about 90% or about 30% of the time in an earlier analysis of around 600 of the donors.

This clone appeared a single time. No antigen is known for it. The sample holds no much larger clone one base away, and base qualities are not on file. The cohort consisted of 600 or so healthy bone marrow donors. All cohort members were sampled while nominally healthy, although unrecorded immune exposures were likely present. The donor was CMV seronegative and was included in the group of 352 seronegative cohort members. A peripheral blood sample was collected from each donor, and TCR beta sequencing was performed on peripheral blood mononuclear cells. The Qiagen DNeasy Blood Extraction Kit was used to extract genomic DNA from the blood cell samples.

This TCR came from a female donor in good health and CMV-seronegative. The V and J segments used are TRBV7-3 and TRBJ2-1, with TRBD2 identical over 13 junction bases. The sequencing input was PBMCs. The CDR3 reads as follows: CASSAKLLAGGYGSSYNEQFF. In nucleotide form, the sequence is TGTGCCAGCAGCGCTAAACTACTAGCGGGGGGGTATGGAAGCTCCTACAATGAGCAGTTCTTC.